Below are 19 T cell receptor beta chains sequenced from a single sample in a study of Ad26.COV2.S vaccination and SARS-CoV-2 variants. The treatment here: around 19 received Ad26.COV2.S at low or high dose, single or two shots; 5 received placebo; per-sample allocation not given. Day 63 after the first injection of vaccine or placebo was the sampling time. The repertoire was sequenced with immunoSEQ multiplex PCR; TCRdb's copy has only in-frame clones and lacks some. The table lists about 390,000 clones, about 85% of them singletons. Sequencing used peripheral blood, obtained in a trial of Ad26.COV2.S vaccine versus placebo. The receptors were sampled from a person aged 18-60 years who received the Ad26.COV2.S COVID-19 vaccine or a placebo.

A word on this clone: Germline is not matched at one junction end, which may reflect a read error. The chain is built from TRBV4-3 and TRBJ1-5, with TRBD1 matching over 9 bases. Germline loops: CDR1 LGHNA, CDR2 YSLEER. The CDR3 loop spans 14 amino acids. CDR3: CASSEDRGNQPQHF. The CDR3 nucleotides read TGCGCCAGCAGCGAAGACAGGGGGAATCAGCCCCAGCATTTT.

The genes are TRBV7-2 and TRBJ1-5; D is perhaps TRBD1 (5 bases). Trimming left V 1 base short and J 4 bases short, with 11 bases between. The V gene's germline CDR1 is SGHTA and CDR2 FQGNSA. The CDR3 totals 15 residues. In nucleotides, the CDR3 is TGTGCCAGCAGCTTAGGGGGGGGGTTGAATCAGCCCCAGCATTTT. Translation: CASSLGGGLNQPQHF.

The chain combines TRBV11-2 with TRBJ2-7, with 7 bases aligning to TRBD1. V dropped 5 bases and J dropped 3; count of bases not matched to a gene: 7. The CDR3 loop spans 14 amino acids. Germline values: CDR1 SGHAT, CDR2 FQNNGV. CDR3 sequence: CASSLPGQIYEQYF. The CDR3 bases are TGTGCCAGCAGCCTTCCGGGACAGATCTACGAGCAGTACTTC.

CDR3 nucleotides: TGTGCCAGCACCCCGCGGCTCCCGGGAAACACCATATATTTT. Translated: CASTPRLPGNTIYF. This chain uses TRBV2 with TRBJ1-3, with D unresolved. The germline gives CDR1 SNHLY, CDR2 FYNNEI. The germline V and J ends were trimmed by 7 bases and 4 bases, with 14 bases remaining between them. The CDR3 has 14 amino acids. Based on the CDR3 plus reference TRBV2 and TRBJ1-3, the full variable domain is EPEVTQTPSHQVTQMGQEVILRCVPISNHLYFYWYRQILGQKVEFLVSFYNNEISEKSEIFDDQFSVERPDGSNFTLKIRSTKLEDSAMYFCASTPRLPGNTIYFGEGSWLTVV.

The chain links TRBV5-4 to TRBJ1-5; D gene uncertain. Trimming took 3 bases from V and 4 from J, leaving 11 bases between them. The CDR3 length is 14 residues. The V gene's germline CDR1 is SGHNT and CDR2 YYREEE (reference sequence). CDR3 in amino acids: CASSSGPGNQPQHF. In DNA, the CDR3 is TGTGCCAGCAGCTCCGGACCGGGGAATCAGCCCCAGCATTTT.

This sequence joins TRBV4-1 and TRBJ2-3, with D uncertain. The CDR3 totals 17 residues. V was cut by 1 base and J by 4 bases, with 18 bases left in between. Germline CDR1 and CDR2: MGHRA and YSYEKL. CDR3 sequence reads: CASSQVKWTRNPDTQYF. CDR3 DNA sequence: TGCGCCAGCAGCCAAGTCAAGTGGACGAGGAACCCAGATACGCAGTATTTT.

The chain uses TRBV3-1 (or the pseudogene TRBV3-2) and TRBJ1-6; 9 bases map to TRBD1. Germline V gene lookup returns CDR1 LGHDT and CDR2 YNNKEL (reference sequence). J lost 7 bases, V lost 0 bases, and 4 bases had no gene match. There are 16 residues in the CDR3. CDR3 loop: CASSQEQGARNSPLHF. The CDR3 DNA sequence: TGTGCCAGCAGCCAAGAACAGGGGGCTCGGAATTCACCCCTCCACTTT.

The V and J genes are TRBV19 and TRBJ1-5; possibly TRBD1 for D (6 bases). Trimming left V 5 bases short and J 0 bases short, with 17 bases between. Germline CDR1 LNHDA, CDR2 SQIVND (reference sequence). CDR3 length: 17 amino acids. The CDR3 here is CASSLTDSRPSNQPQHF. In DNA, the CDR3 is TGTGCCAGTAGTCTAACGGACAGTAGACCTAGCAATCAGCCCCAGCATTTT.

This clone was seen just once. The V call is TRBV5-5, the J call TRBJ1-2; no firm D call. The ends were cut back, 0 bases at V and 8 bases at J, with 14 bases in the middle. The CDR3 covers 14 residues. Germline V CDR1 and CDR2: SGHKS, YYEKEE (reference sequence). The CDR3 here is CASSLEPHPRGYTF. CDR3 DNA sequence: TGTGCCAGCAGCTTGGAACCTCATCCAAGGGGCTACACCTTC.

This clone was detected only once. The same CDR3 also results from other DNA sequences found in this sample. This chain links TRBV11-2 with TRBJ2-7; no reliable D call. With 3 bases removed from V and 1 base from J, the gap between germline ends came to 7 bases. Per germline, CDR1 SGHAT and CDR2 FQNNGV. The CDR3 consists of 13 residues. The CDR3 sequence is CASSLGGSYEQYF. The DNA for the CDR3 is TGTGCCAGCAGCTTGGGCGGTTCCTACGAGCAGTACTTC.

The CDR3 protein is CASSFSQGADTQYF. CDR3 in DNA: TGTGCCAGCAGTTTCTCCCAGGGCGCAGATACGCAGTATTTT. The rearrangement uses TRBV27 and TRBJ2-3, with D perhaps matching TRBD1 (5 bases). The CDR3 runs to 14 residues. Trimming stripped 3 bases from V and 4 bases from J, with 11 bases between. In germline, CDR1 is MNHEY, CDR2 SMNVEV (reference sequence).

About this clone: A junction boundary mismatches the germline segment, possibly from a read error. The gene calls are TRBV4-1 and TRBJ2-5; TRBD1 or TRBD2 may be the D gene (6 bases each). The CDR3 totals 13 residues. Germline V gene lookup returns CDR1 MGHRA and CDR2 YSYEKL. The DNA of the CDR3 is TGCGCCAGCAGCCAGGGGGGACAAGAGAGCCAGTACTTC. Translated: CASSQGGQESQYF.

This rearrangement joins TRBV7-2 to TRBJ2-1; D possibly corresponds to TRBD2 (7 bases). V gave up 5 bases and J gave up 2 bases, with 13 bases separating them. The CDR3 covers 15 residues. CDR1 SGHTA and CDR2 FQGNSA come from the germline V gene. The CDR3 loop reads CASSPGGPPYNEQFF. The CDR3 DNA is TGTGCCAGCAGCCCCGGGGGGCCCCCCTACAATGAGCAGTTCTTC.

The chain uses TRBV3-1 (or the pseudogene TRBV3-2) and TRBJ2-3; no reliable D call. Deletions cut 5 bases from V and 3 bases from J, with 18 bases between. The CDR3 runs 16 residues. CDR1 and CDR2 from the germline V gene are LGHDT and YNNKEL (reference sequence). The CDR3 sequence: CASSWSSGVGTDTQYF. The CDR3 DNA reads as TGTGCCAGCAGCTGGTCTTCTGGGGTCGGAACAGATACGCAGTATTTT.

The genes are TRBV7-9 and TRBJ1-1; D ambiguous. The V gene lost 3 bases and the J gene lost 6 bases, with 11 bases spanning the gap. Germline V gives CDR1 SEHNR, CDR2 FQNEAQ (reference sequence). This CDR3 is built from 13 residues. The CDR3 DNA sequence: TGTGCCAGCAGCTTTGAACCTAGCCCTGAAGCTTTCTTT. Protein sequence: CASSFEPSPEAFF.

The chain's CDR3 is CASSQVGDVAFF. The CDR3 DNA follows: TGTGCCAGCAGCCAAGTGGGGGACGTGGCTTTCTTT. The V call is TRBV3-1 (or the pseudogene TRBV3-2), the J call TRBJ1-1, with D possibly being TRBD1 (5 bases). Trimming took 1 base from V and 11 from J, leaving 11 bases between them. There are 12 residues in the CDR3. CDR1 is LGHDT, CDR2 YNNKEL, per germline (reference sequence).

The CDR3 DNA follows: TGTGCCAGCAGCTTACGGGGTGGTTACACCATATATTTT. As protein: CASSLRGGYTIYF. This chain joins TRBV7-9 and TRBJ1-3; D is undetermined. Germline V CDR1 and CDR2: SEHNR, FQNEAQ (reference sequence). Trimming removed 2 bases at V and 8 bases at J, with 10 bases between. This CDR3 spans 13 amino acids.

The CDR3 nucleotides read TGTGCCAGCAGCTCGGACCCGAATACTTACAATGAGCAGTTCTTC. This sequence encodes CASSSDPNTYNEQFF. The chain combines TRBV5-6 with TRBJ2-1, with D unclear. CDR1 SGHDT and CDR2 YYEEEE come from the germline V gene. This CDR3 region has 15 residues. Trimming left V 3 bases short and J 4 bases short, with 14 bases between.

This chain links TRBV27 with TRBJ1-5; D gene ambiguous. Trimming removed 5 bases from V and 7 bases from J, with 12 bases in between. The CDR3 is made up of 13 amino acids. Germline V CDR1 and CDR2: MNHEY, SMNVEV (reference sequence). CDR3 region: CASSPAVSQPQHF. The DNA for the CDR3 is TGTGCCAGCAGTCCCGCAGTTTCGCAGCCCCAGCATTTT.